This T cell receptor (beta chain) was recovered during a study of T cells after yellow fever vaccination. General study points: From the bulk population, abundant clonotypes could contaminate and appear within FACS-sorted repertoires. Relatively few clonotypes were ones that appeared in both CD4 and CD8 compartments. When the response was secondary, it was weaker but reached its peak faster, day 5 versus 15.

This CDR3 comprises 12 residues. V was pared by 6 bases and J by 8 bases, with 13 bases between. TCRdb itself ran the 5' RACE reads through MiXCR, one entry per CDR3 protein. The repertoire consists of hundreds of thousands of distinct CDR3 sequences, with approximately 13% occurring once and the leading ten covering under 15%. Regarding this clonotype: Its antigen is undetermined.

This chain connects TRBV12-3 or TRBV12-4 to TRBJ1-2, with D perhaps TRBD1 (6 bases). This sample comprised PBMCs, obtained on the day of the yellow fever booster vaccination. The sequence came from a man under 40 who received the YFV17D yellow fever vaccine. The chain's CDR3 is CASSSFRGGYTF. The CDR3 DNA follows: TGTGCCAGCAGCTCCTTCAGGGGCGGCTACACCTTC.